This entry is about one T cell receptor beta chain. In the original processing: Estimates of nucleated cell counts were drawn from the amplification of reference gene primers. This table comes from immunoSEQ multiplex PCR, and its TCRdb copy is limited to in-frame clones, with some not included. V and J calls and clone size follow that table, whereas D and trimming were derived from the DNA. The table includes more than 75,000 clones, under 90% detected once. Germline CDR1 reads MNHEY; CDR2 reads SMNVEV (reference sequence). Deletions cut 6 bases from V and 0 bases from J, with 15 bases between. This CDR3 has 16 amino acids. This entry belongs to a study of blood T cell repertoires in COVID-19. Study background: From the United States, Italy and Spain came samples of acute and convalescent COVID-19. PBMCs, B-cell-depleted T cells, or T cells were the source of the cDNA or gDNA that made up the material.

The chain carries TRBV27 and TRBJ2-1; D may be TRBD1 (6 bases). The specimen was peripheral blood. This TCR derives from a woman in her seventies with acute or convalescent COVID-19. CDR3 loop: CASSNREGSSYNEQFF. The CDR3 DNA sequence: TGTGCCAGCAGCAACAGGGAAGGGAGCTCCTACAATGAGCAGTTCTTC.